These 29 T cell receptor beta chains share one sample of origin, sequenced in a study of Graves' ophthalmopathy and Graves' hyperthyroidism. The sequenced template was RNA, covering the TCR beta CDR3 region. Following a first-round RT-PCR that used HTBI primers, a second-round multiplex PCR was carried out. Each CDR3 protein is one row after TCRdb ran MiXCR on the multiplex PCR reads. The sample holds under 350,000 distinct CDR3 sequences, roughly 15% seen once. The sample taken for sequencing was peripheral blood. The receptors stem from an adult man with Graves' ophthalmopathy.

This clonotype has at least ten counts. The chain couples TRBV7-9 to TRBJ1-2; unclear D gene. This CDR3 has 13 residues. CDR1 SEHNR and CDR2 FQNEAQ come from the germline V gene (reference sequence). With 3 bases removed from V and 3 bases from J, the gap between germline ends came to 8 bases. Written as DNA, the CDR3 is TGTGCCAGCAGCTTTGGGCAGGACTATGGCTACACCTTC. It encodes CASSFGQDYGYTF.

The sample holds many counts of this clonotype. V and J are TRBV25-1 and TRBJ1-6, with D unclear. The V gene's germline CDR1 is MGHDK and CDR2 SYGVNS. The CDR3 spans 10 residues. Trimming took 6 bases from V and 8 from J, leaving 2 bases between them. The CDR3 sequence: CASRDSPLHF. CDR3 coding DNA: TGTGCCAGCAGGGATTCACCCCTCCACTTT.

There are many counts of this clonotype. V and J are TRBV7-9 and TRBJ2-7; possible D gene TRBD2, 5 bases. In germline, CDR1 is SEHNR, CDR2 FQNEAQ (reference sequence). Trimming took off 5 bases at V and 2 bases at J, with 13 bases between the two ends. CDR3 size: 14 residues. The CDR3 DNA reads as TGTGCCAGCAGCCACCCTCCGGGGACCTACGAGCAGTACTTC. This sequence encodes CASSHPPGTYEQYF.

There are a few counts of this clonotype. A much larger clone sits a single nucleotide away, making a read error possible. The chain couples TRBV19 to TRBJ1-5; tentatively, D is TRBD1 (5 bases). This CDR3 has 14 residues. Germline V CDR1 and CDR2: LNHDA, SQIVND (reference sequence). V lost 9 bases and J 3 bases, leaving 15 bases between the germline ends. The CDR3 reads CASLGVIVNQPQHF. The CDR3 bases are TGTGCCAGCTTGGGGGTCATTGTCAATCAGCCCCAGCATTTT.

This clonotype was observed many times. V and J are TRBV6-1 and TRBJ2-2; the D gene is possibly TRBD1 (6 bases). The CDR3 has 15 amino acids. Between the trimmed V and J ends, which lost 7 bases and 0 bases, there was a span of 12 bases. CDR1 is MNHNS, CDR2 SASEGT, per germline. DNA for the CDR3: TGTGCCAGCATCAATGACAGGCCGAACACCGGGGAGCTGTTTTTT. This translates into CASINDRPNTGELFF.

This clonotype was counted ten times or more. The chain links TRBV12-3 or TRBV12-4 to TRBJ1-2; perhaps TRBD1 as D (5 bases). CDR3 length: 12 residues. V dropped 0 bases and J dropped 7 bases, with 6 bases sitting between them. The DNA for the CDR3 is TGTGCCAGCAGTTTAGCAGGGGTTGGCTACACCTTC. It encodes CASSLAGVGYTF.

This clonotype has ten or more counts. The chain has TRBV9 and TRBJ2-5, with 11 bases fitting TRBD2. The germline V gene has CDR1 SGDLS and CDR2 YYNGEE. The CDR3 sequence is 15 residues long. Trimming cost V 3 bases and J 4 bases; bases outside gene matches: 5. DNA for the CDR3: TGTGCCAGCAGCGAGACTAGCGGGGAGGTAGAGACCCAGTACTTC. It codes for CASSETSGEVETQYF.

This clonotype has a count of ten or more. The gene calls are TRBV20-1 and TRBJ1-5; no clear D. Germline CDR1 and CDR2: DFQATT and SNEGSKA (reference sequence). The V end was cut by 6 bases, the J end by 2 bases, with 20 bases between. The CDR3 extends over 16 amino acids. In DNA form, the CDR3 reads TGCAGTGCCTATAAAGGATCTTTAAGGGGCAATCAGCCCCAGCATTTT. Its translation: CSAYKGSLRGNQPQHF.

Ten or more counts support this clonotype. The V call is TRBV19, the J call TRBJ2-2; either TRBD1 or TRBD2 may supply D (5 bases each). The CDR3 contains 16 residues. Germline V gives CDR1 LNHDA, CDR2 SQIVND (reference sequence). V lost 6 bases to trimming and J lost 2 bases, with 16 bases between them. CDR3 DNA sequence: TGTGCCAGTAGGGCTCCCGCAGGGAGAAACACCGGGGAGCTGTTTTTT. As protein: CASRAPAGRNTGELFF.

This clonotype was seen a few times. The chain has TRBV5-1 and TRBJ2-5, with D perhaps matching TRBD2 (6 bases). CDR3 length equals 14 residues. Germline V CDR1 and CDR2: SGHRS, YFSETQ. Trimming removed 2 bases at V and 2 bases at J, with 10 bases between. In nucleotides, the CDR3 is TGCGCCAGCAGCTTTGGTGGGACTCAAGAGACCCAGTACTTC. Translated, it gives CASSFGGTQETQYF. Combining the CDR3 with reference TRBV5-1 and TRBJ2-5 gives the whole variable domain KAGVTQTPRYLIKTRGQQVTLSCSPISGHRSVSWYQQTPGQGLQFLFEYFSETQRNKGNFPGRFSGRQFSNSRSEMNVSTLELGDSALYLCASSFGGTQETQYFGPGTRLLVL.

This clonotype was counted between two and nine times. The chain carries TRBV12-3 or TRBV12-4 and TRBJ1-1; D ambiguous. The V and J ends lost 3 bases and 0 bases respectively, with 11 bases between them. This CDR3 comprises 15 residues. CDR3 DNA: TGTGCCAGCAGTTTTAACGGACGGATGAACACTGAAGCTTTCTTT. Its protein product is CASSFNGRMNTEAFF.

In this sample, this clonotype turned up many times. CDR3 nucleotides: TGTGCCAGCAGTAAAGACGGGACAGGGCAGAAGGCCCAGCATTTT. Protein product: CASSKDGTGQKAQHF. This chain connects TRBV6-2 or TRBV6-3 to TRBJ1-5, with 9 bases that match TRBD1. J lost 11 bases, V lost 5 bases, and 13 bases had no gene match. There are 15 residues in the CDR3. Germline CDR1 is MNHEY and CDR2 is SVGEGT.

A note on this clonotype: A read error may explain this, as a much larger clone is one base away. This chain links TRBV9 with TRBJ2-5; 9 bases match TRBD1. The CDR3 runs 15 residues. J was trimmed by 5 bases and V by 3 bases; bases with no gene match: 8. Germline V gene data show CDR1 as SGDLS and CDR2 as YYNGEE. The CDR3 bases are TGTGCCAGCAGCGCCGGGAACAGGGGGCTGGAGACCCAGTACTTC. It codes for CASSAGNRGLETQYF.

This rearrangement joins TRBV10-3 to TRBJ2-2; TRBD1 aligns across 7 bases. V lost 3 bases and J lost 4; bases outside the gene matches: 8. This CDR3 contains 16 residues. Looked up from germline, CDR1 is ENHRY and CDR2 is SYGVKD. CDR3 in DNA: TGTGCCATCAGTGAAACCTCACAGGGGTCCACCGGGGAGCTGTTTTTT. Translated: CAISETSQGSTGELFF.

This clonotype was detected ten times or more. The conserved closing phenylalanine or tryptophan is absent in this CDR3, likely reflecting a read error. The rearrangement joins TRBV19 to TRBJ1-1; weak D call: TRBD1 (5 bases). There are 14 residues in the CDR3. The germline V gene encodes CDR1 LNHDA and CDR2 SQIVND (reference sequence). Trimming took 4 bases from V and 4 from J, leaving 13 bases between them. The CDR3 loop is CASSTLSGGTEAFL. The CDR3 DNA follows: TGTGCCAGTAGTACGTTGAGCGGGGGCACTGAAGCTTTCCTT.

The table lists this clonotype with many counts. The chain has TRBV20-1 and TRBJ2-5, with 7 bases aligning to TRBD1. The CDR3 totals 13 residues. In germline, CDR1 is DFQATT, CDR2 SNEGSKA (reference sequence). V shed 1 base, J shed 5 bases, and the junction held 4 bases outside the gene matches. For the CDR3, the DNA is TGCAGTGCTAGAGTGGGACAGTCCGAGACCCAGTACTTC. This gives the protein CSARVGQSETQYF.

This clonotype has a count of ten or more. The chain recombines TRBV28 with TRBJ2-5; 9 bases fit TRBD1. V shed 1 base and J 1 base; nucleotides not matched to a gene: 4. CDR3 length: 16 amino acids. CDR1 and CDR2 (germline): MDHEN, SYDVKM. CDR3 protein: CASSLLTGGSQETQYF. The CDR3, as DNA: TGTGCCAGCAGTTTATTGACAGGGGGATCCCAAGAGACCCAGTACTTC.

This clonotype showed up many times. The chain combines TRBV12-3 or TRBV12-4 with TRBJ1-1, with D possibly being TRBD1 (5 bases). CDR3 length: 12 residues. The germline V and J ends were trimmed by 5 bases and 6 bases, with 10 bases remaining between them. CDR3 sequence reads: CASSPRTSEAFF. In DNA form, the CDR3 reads TGTGCCAGCAGTCCCCGGACATCTGAAGCTTTCTTT.

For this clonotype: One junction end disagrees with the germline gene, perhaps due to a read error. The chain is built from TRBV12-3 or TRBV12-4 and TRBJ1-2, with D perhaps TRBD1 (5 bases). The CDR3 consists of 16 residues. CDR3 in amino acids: CASSSSAPGSSRGYNF. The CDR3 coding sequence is TGTGCCAGCAGTTCGAGCGCACCGGGATCCAGCCGGGGCTACAACTTC.

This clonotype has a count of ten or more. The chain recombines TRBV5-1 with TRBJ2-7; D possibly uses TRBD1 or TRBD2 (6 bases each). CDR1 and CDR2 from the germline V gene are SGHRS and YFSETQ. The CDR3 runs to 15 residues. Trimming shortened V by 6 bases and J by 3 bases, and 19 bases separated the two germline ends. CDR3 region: CASTDGGGQGYEQYF. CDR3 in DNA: TGCGCCAGCACCGACGGAGGGGGTCAAGGCTACGAGCAGTACTTC.

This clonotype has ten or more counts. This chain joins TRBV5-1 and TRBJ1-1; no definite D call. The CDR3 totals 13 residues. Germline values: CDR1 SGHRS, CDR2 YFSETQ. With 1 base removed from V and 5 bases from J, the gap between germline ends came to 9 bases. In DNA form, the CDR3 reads TGCGCCAGCAGCTTGCAAAGGGCTACTGAAGCTTTCTTT. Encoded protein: CASSLQRATEAFF.

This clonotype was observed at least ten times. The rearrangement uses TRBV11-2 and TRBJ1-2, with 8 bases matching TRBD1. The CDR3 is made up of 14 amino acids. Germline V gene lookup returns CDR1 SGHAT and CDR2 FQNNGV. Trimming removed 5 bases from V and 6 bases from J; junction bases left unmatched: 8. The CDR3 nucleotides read TGTGCCAGCAGCGCGCCCATGGACAGGGATGGCTACACCTTC. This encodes CASSAPMDRDGYTF.

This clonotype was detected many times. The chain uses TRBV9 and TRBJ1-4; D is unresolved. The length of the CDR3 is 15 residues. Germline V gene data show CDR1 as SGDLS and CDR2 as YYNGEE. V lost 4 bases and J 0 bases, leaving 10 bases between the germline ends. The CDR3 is CASSNTVATNEKLFF. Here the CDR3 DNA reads TGTGCCAGCAGCAACACGGTTGCAACTAATGAAAAACTGTTTTTT.

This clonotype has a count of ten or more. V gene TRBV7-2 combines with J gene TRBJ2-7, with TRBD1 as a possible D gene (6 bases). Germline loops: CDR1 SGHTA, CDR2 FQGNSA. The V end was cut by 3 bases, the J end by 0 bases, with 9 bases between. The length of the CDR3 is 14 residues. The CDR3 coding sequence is TGTGCCAGCAGCTTTCAGGGGCACTCCTACGAGCAGTACTTC. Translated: CASSFQGHSYEQYF.

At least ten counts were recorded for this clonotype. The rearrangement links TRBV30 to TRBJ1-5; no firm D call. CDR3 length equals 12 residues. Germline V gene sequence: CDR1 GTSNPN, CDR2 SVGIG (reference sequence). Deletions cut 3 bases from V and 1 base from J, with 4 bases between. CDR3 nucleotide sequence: TGTGCCTGGAGCGGGAGCAATCAGCCCCAGCATTTT. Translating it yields CAWSGSNQPQHF. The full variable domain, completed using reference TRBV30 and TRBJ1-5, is SQTIHQWPATLVQPVGSPLSLECTVEGTSNPNLYWYRQAAGRGLQLLFYSVGIGQISSEVPQNLSASRPQDRQFILSSKKLLLSDSGFYLCAWSGSNQPQHFGDGTRLSIL.

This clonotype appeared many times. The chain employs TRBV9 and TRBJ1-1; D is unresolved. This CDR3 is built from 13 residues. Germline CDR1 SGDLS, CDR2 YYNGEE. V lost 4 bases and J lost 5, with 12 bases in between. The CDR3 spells CASSPDGLTEAFF. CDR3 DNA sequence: TGTGCCAGCAGCCCCGATGGGTTGACTGAAGCTTTCTTT.

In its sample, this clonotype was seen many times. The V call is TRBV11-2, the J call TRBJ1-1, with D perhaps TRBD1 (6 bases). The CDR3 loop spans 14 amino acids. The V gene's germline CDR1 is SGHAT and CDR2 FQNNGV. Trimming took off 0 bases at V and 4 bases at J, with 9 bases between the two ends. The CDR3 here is CASSLETGATEAFF. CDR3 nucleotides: TGTGCCAGCAGCTTAGAGACAGGTGCCACTGAAGCTTTCTTT.

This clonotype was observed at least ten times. CDR3: CSARVFGMNTEAFF. CDR3 DNA sequence: TGCAGTGCTAGAGTCTTCGGGATGAACACTGAAGCTTTCTTT. This chain connects TRBV20-1 to TRBJ1-1, with D hard to call. The CDR3 consists of 14 residues. V dropped 1 base and J dropped 0 bases, with 9 bases sitting between them. CDR1 DFQATT and CDR2 SNEGSKA come from the germline V gene (reference sequence).

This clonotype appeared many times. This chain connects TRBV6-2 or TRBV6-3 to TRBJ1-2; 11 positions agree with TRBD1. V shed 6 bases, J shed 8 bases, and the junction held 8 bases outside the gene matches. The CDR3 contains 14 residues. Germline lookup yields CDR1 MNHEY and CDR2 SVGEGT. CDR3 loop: CASRWTGGAVGYTF. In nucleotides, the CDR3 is TGTGCCAGCAGGTGGACAGGGGGCGCCGTGGGCTACACCTTC.